This T cell receptor beta chain emerged from a study of shared clonotypes between healthy human individuals. Study observations and caveats: Around 5.4% of naive CD4 clonotypes were common to a handful of donors. Non-shared clonotypes had lower generation probabilities than clonotypes shared by all four sorted-subset donors.

V lost 4 bases, J lost 4 bases, and 15 bases lay in between. The CDR3 extends over 15 amino acids. Germline values: CDR1 SGHDT, CDR2 YYEEEE. The test was conducted at deep level. Some clones are missing from TCRdb's copy, which holds only in-frame ones; the method was immunoSEQ multiplex PCR. The sample includes about 600,000 clones, more than 95% of them seen just once. In regard to this clone: Its antigen is still unknown.

CD45RA+ naive and CD45RA-negative memory subsets were separated from CD4+ cells. This TCR derives from a woman in her thirties in good health. The J gene is TRBJ1-5, the V gene TRBV5-6; the D gene is possibly TRBD1 (5 bases). Source material: naive CD4+ T cells sorted from blood. Subset reported: CD45RA+ positively selected. CDR3 protein: CASSQLGAGNQPQHF. Written as DNA, the CDR3 is TGTGCCAGCAGCCAGCTAGGGGCGGGGAATCAGCCCCAGCATTTT.